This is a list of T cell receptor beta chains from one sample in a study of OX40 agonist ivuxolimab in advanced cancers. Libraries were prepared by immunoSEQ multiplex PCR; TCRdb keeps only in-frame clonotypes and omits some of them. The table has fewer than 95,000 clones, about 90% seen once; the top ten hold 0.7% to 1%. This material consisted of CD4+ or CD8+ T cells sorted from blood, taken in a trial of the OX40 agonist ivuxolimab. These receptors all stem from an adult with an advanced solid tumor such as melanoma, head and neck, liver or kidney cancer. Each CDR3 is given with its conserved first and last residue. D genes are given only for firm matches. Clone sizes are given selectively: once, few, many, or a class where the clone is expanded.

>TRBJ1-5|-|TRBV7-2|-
CASSLVGARSNQPQHF
TGTGCCAGCAGCTTAGTGGGGGCGCGTTCCAATCAGCCCCAGCATTTT
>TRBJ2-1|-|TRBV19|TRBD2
CASSIRASGSGDEQFF
TGTGCCAGTAGTATACGGGCCAGCGGGAGTGGCGATGAGCAGTTCTTC
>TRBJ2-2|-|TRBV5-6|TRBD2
CASSSWTSGRVTGELFF
TGTGCCAGCAGCTCTTGGACTAGCGGGAGGGTCACCGGGGAGCTGTTTTTT
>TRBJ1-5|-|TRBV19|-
CASSINRGASNQPQHF
TGTGCCAGTAGTATTAATCGGGGGGCGAGCAATCAGCCCCAGCATTTT
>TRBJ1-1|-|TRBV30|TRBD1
CAWGQGGNTEAFF
TGTGCCTGGGGGCAGGGGGGGAACACTGAAGCTTTCTTT
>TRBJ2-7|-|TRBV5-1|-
CASSLEATYEQYF
TGCGCCAGCAGCTTGGAAGCAACCTACGAGCAGTACTTC
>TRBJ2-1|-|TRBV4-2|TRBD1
CASSQDGRQGFYDSYNEQFF
TGTGCCAGCAGCCAAGATGGGCGACAGGGGTTCTATGACTCCTACAATGAGCAGTTCTTC
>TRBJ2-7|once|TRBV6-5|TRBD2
CASRSSGSRYEQYF
TGTGCCAGCAGGTCTAGCGGGAGCCGCTACGAGCAGTACTTC
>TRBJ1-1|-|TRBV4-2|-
CASSQDGKQFDGDNTEAFF
TGTGCCAGCAGCCAAGATGGTAAACAATTCGACGGGGATAACACTGAAGCTTTCTTT
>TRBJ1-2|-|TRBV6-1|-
CASSEGLGSNYYGYTF
TGTGCCAGCAGTGAAGGTCTGGGCTCAAATTACTATGGCTACACCTTC
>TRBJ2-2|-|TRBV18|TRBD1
CASSPRTGALGTGELFF
TGTGCCAGCTCACCCCGGACAGGGGCTTTGGGCACCGGGGAGCTGTTTTTT